Below, 23 T cell receptor beta chains from the same sample are listed, as sequenced in a study of blood T cell repertoires in COVID-19. The assay was immunoSEQ multiplex PCR, and TCRdb's table has in-frame clones only and misses some. The repertoire consists of about 330,000 clones, with more than 85% occurring once and the leading ten covering approximately 17%. Sample: PBMCs or T cells enriched from blood (not recorded which). Receptors originate from a woman in her 30s who had recovered from COVID-19.

This chain links TRBV19 with TRBJ1-5; maybe TRBD1 (5 bases). This CDR3 contains 16 residues. The germline CDR1 and CDR2 sequences are LNHDA and SQIVND (reference sequence). Trimming shortened V by 3 bases and J by 6 bases, and 18 bases separated the two germline ends. DNA of the CDR3: TGTGCCAGTAGTATGGGAGGGGCGCAGGTGGGTCAGCCCCAGCATTTT. Its protein product is CASSMGGAQVGQPQHF.

The sample holds one count of this clone. The chain employs TRBV27 and TRBJ1-6; D uncertain. This CDR3 has 15 amino acids. V was clipped by 5 bases and J by 7 bases, with 15 bases between them. In germline, CDR1 is MNHEY, CDR2 SMNVEV (reference sequence). DNA of the CDR3: TGTGCCAGCAGTCGAGAGGCGGTGTGGAATTCACCCCTCCACTTT. It codes for CASSREAVWNSPLHF.

The rearrangement links TRBV6-2 or TRBV6-3 to TRBJ1-2; D is possibly TRBD1 (5 bases). Germline CDR1 is MNHEY and CDR2 is SVGEGT. Trimming took 2 bases from V and 5 from J, leaving 12 bases between them. The CDR3 sequence is 14 residues long. CDR3 in DNA: TGTGCCAGCAGTTACGGGGGAGGTCCGTATGGCTACACCTTC. The encoded protein is CASSYGGGPYGYTF.

This clone was counted once. This chain links TRBV5-1 with TRBJ2-3, with D tentatively TRBD1 (5 bases). Germline CDR1 SGHRS, CDR2 YFSETQ. V was cut by 1 base and J by 3 bases, with 12 bases left in between. CDR3 length: 15 amino acids. The CDR3 DNA follows: TGCGCCAGCAGCTTGCGCAGGGTAAGGACAGATACGCAGTATTTT. Residues: CASSLRRVRTDTQYF.

This chain connects TRBV6-5 to TRBJ1-5; D not resolved. Germline CDR1 and CDR2: MNHEY and SVGAGI. The V and J ends lost 6 bases and 2 bases respectively, with 8 bases between them. The CDR3 is made up of 13 amino acids. Written as DNA, the CDR3 is TGTGCCAGCAGCTCCGGTGGCAATCAGCCCCAGCATTTT. Protein: CASSSGGNQPQHF.

The count of this clone is one. This chain connects TRBV28 to TRBJ1-2, with 7 nucleotides matching TRBD1. Germline CDR1 is MDHEN and CDR2 is SYDVKM. The CDR3 runs 12 residues. Trimming took 6 bases from V and 4 from J; bases not matched to a gene: 2. In DNA, the CDR3 is TGTGCCAGCAGGGGGACAGCCTATGGCTACACCTTC. Translated: CASRGTAYGYTF.

This clone was found once. The chain uses TRBV19 and TRBJ1-4; TRBD1 might be the D (5 bases). Deletions cut 5 bases from V and 7 bases from J, with 11 bases between. The CDR3 contains 13 residues. Germline assignment: CDR1 LNHDA and CDR2 SQIVND (reference sequence). CDR3 nucleotides: TGTGCCAGTAGTTCTCAGGGAGGTGAAAAACTGTTTTTT. This encodes CASSSQGGEKLFF. The variable domain in full, with the rest retrieved from reference TRBV19 and TRBJ1-4, is DGGITQSPKYLFRKEGQNVTLSCEQNLNHDAMYWYRQDPGQGLRLIYYSQIVNDFQKGDIAEGYSVSREKKESFPLTVTSAQKNPTAFYLCASSSQGGEKLFFGSGTQLSVL.

V gene TRBV5-1 combines with J gene TRBJ2-7; 8 nucleotides match TRBD1. V lost 6 bases, J lost 3 bases, and 8 bases stayed unmatched. This CDR3 region has 14 residues. Germline lookup yields CDR1 SGHRS and CDR2 YFSETQ. CDR3 sequence: CASNPSGQGYEQYF. In DNA, the CDR3 is TGCGCCAGCAACCCCTCAGGACAGGGCTACGAGCAGTACTTC.

The chain recombines TRBV4-3 with TRBJ2-1; maybe TRBD2 (5 bases). V lost 2 bases and J lost 8, with 7 bases in between. The CDR3 is made up of 12 amino acids. Germline V gene lookup returns CDR1 LGHNA and CDR2 YSLEER. CDR3 amino acids: CASSQNGDEQFF. The CDR3 nucleotides read TGCGCCAGCAGCCAAAACGGGGATGAGCAGTTCTTC.

This clone was seen a single time. The rearrangement uses TRBV4-2 and TRBJ2-7; TRBD2 aligns across 14 bases. The junction had 6 bases not matched to a gene; V was cut back by 2 bases and J by 9 bases. The CDR3 consists of 15 residues. Germline V gives CDR1 LGHNA, CDR2 YNFKEQ. CDR3 sequence (DNA): TGTGCCAGCAGCCAAAGACTAGCGGGAGGGTTCTCGCAGTACTTC. This translates into CASSQRLAGGFSQYF.

This clone has a handful of counts. The V gene is TRBV18, the J gene TRBJ2-5, with 8 bases that match TRBD2. Trimming took 3 bases from V and 5 from J; bases not matched to a gene: 8. The CDR3 is 15 amino acids. Per the germline V gene, CDR1 is KGHSH and CDR2 is LQKENI. CDR3 nucleotides: TGTGCCAGCTCACCCGGACTAGCAGGGCGCGAGACCCAGTACTTC. Encoded protein: CASSPGLAGRETQYF.

V and J are TRBV28 and TRBJ1-4; D call uncertain. The CDR3 extends over 14 amino acids. Per the germline V gene, CDR1 is MDHEN and CDR2 is SYDVKM. Deletions cut 3 bases from V and 8 bases from J, with 13 bases between. Written as DNA, the CDR3 is TGTGCCAGCAGTTTCCGGTGGGTCGGGGAAAAACTGTTTTTT. Amino acid sequence: CASSFRWVGEKLFF. Filled out from reference TRBV28 and TRBJ1-4, the complete variable domain reads DVKVTQSSRYLVKRTGEKVFLECVQDMDHENMFWYRQDPGLGLRLIYFSYDVKMKEKGDIPEGYSVSREKKERFSLILESASTNQTSMYLCASSFRWVGEKLFFGSGTQLSVL.

V usage is TRBV7-2 and J usage is TRBJ2-7; 8 bases match TRBD2. There are 15 residues in the CDR3. From germline, CDR1 is SGHTA and CDR2 FQGNSA. V was pared by 2 bases and J by 0 bases, with 3 bases of the junction left unmatched. As DNA, the CDR3 is TGTGCCAGCAGCTTAACACTAGCGGACTCCTACGAGCAGTACTTC. Translated: CASSLTLADSYEQYF.

The rearrangement joins TRBV10-3 to TRBJ1-2, with D uncertain. The V gene's germline CDR1 is ENHRY and CDR2 SYGVKD. V was trimmed by 11 bases and J by 5 bases, leaving 18 bases between them. The length of the CDR3 is 13 residues. The CDR3 coding sequence is TGTGCCTCTAGGGAGGGCAACGGGTATGGCTACACCTTC. Its translation: CASREGNGYGYTF.

The chain is built from TRBV6-2 or TRBV6-3 and TRBJ1-5, with 9 bases lining up with TRBD1. This CDR3 comprises 16 residues. Losses at the gene ends were 4 bases for V and 1 base for J; bases not matched to a gene: 5. From germline, CDR1 is MNHEY and CDR2 SVGEGT. This chain's CDR3 is CASSLTGGQSNQPQHF. CDR3 sequence (DNA): TGTGCCAGCAGTTTGACAGGGGGACAGAGCAATCAGCCCCAGCATTTT.

The chain links TRBV7-9 to TRBJ2-2, with D perhaps matching TRBD2 (6 bases). V lost 6 bases and J 7 bases, leaving 12 bases between the germline ends. This CDR3 contains 13 residues. Germline CDR1 and CDR2: SEHNR and FQNEAQ (reference sequence). CDR3: CASSFGGVGELFF. In DNA form, the CDR3 reads TGTGCCAGCAGTTTCGGGGGAGTCGGGGAGCTGTTTTTT.

The table lists this clone with a count of one. V and J are TRBV9 and TRBJ2-3, with 9 bases matching TRBD2. Germline V lookup: CDR1 SGDLS, CDR2 YYNGEE. Trimming took 1 base from V and 4 from J; bases not matched to a gene: 4. The CDR3 contains 15 residues. The CDR3 here is CASSVWAGGSDTQYF. The CDR3 nucleotides are TGTGCCAGCAGCGTATGGGCGGGGGGGTCAGATACGCAGTATTTT.

In its sample, this clone was seen a few times. The chain is built from TRBV2 and TRBJ2-5; D is unclear. Germline values: CDR1 SNHLY, CDR2 FYNNEI. Deletions cut 7 bases from V and 5 bases from J, with 8 bases between. The CDR3 sequence is 11 residues long. The chain's CDR3 is CASTESETQYF. CDR3 coding DNA: TGTGCCAGCACTGAGTCGGAGACCCAGTACTTC.

The sample holds a few counts of this clone. V gene TRBV29-1 combines with J gene TRBJ2-5; a possible D gene is TRBD2 (6 bases). V lost 4 bases and J 3 bases, leaving 15 bases between the germline ends. CDR3 length: 14 residues. Germline V CDR1 and CDR2: SQVTM, ANQGSEA. CDR3 loop: CSVGLGLRKETQYF. The CDR3 DNA follows: TGCAGCGTTGGACTAGGGCTCCGGAAAGAGACCCAGTACTTC. Variable domain in full (rest from reference TRBV29-1 and TRBJ2-5): SAVISQKPSRDICQRGTSLTIQCQVDSQVTMMFWYRQQPGQSLTLIATANQGSEATYESGFVIDKFPISRPNLTFSTLTVSNMSPEDSSIYLCSVGLGLRKETQYFGPGTRLLVL.

CDR3 bases: TGCGCCAGCAGCCAAGAATCCAGGGCGCGACCATATGGCTACACCTTC. This gives the protein CASSQESRARPYGYTF. The chain employs TRBV4-3 and TRBJ1-2; maybe TRBD1 (5 bases). The CDR3 totals 16 residues. The germline V and J ends were trimmed by 0 bases and 5 bases, with 16 bases remaining between them. Germline loops: CDR1 LGHNA, CDR2 YSLEER.

CDR3 DNA sequence: TGTGCCAGCAGCTTAGCGTCGGTGGGCGGGAGTGGAAGGGCAGATACGCAGTATTTT. Protein product: CASSLASVGGSGRADTQYF. The chain employs TRBV7-2 and TRBJ2-3; TRBD2 agrees at 7 bases. Per the germline V gene, CDR1 is SGHTA and CDR2 is FQGNSA. The CDR3 spans 19 residues. V was pared by 0 bases and J by 4 bases, with 16 bases of the junction left unmatched.

Judged by abundance, this clone is medium-sized. The chain carries TRBV19 and TRBJ2-1, with D maybe TRBD2 (7 bases). Germline CDR1 reads LNHDA; CDR2 reads SQIVND (reference sequence). Trimming took 5 bases from V and 5 from J, leaving 13 bases between them. The length of the CDR3 is 14 residues. The CDR3 nucleotides read TGTGCCAGTAGTGGGGGCGGGAGTAACAATGAGCAGTTCTTC. Protein: CASSGGGSNNEQFF.

This CDR3 is CASSHSGTGANYGYTF. CDR3 DNA sequence: TGTGCCAGCAGCCATTCCGGGACAGGGGCTAACTATGGCTACACCTTC. The chain is built from TRBV14 and TRBJ1-2; 10 bases map to TRBD1. The V segment lost 3 bases and the J segment 0 bases; nucleotides outside the gene matches: 4. CDR1 is SGHDN, CDR2 FVKESK, per germline. The CDR3 covers 16 residues.